This TCR beta chain was captured in a study of blood T cells in healthy people across ages. V was cut by 6 bases and J by 5 bases, with 11 bases left in between. The germline V gene has CDR1 SGHTA and CDR2 FQGNSA. The CDR3 sequence is 13 residues long. The authors ran a second PCR of 7 to 11 cycles using a sample-barcoded 5' primer and a J-beta primer mix. TCRdb recomputed calls from the 5' RACE reads with MiXCR, one row per CDR3 protein. The sample has just over 800,000 distinct CDR3 sequences, roughly 60% seen once. This clonotype came up many times. Its antigen remains unidentified. Study results and limitations: Donor CMV infection status was unknown, possibly confounding age-related changes in expanded clonotypes.

The chain uses TRBV7-2 and TRBJ2-1; no clear D gene. The TCR sequence derives from a man aged 25-45 years in good health. The source material was blood. The CDR3 DNA reads as TGTGCCAGCAGTTTACTTGGTGACAATGAGCAGTTCTTC. Its protein product is CASSLLGDNEQFF. Variable domain in full (rest from reference TRBV7-2 and TRBJ2-1): GAGVSQSPSNKVTEKGKDVELRCDPISGHTALYWYRQSLGQGLEFLIYFQGNSAPDKSGLPSDRFSAERTGGSVSTLTIQRTQQEDSAVYLCASSLLGDNEQFFGPGTRLTVL.